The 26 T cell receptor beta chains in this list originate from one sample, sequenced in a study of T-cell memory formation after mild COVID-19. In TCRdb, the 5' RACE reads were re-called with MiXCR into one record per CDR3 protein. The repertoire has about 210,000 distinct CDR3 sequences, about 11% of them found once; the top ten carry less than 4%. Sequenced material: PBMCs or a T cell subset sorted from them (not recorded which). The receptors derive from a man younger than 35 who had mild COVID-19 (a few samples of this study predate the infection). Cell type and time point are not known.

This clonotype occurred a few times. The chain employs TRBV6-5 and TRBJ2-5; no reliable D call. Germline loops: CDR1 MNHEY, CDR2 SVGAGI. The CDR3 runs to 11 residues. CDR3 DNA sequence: TGTGTCATAGTCCGCCAAGAGACCCAGTACTTC. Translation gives CVIVRQETQYF.

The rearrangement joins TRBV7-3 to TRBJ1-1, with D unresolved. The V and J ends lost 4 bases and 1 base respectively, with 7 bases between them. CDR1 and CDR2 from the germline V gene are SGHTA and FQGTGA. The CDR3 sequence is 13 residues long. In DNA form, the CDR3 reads TGTGCCAGCAGCTCAGCACCGAACACTGAAGCTTTCTTT. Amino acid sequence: CASSSAPNTEAFF.

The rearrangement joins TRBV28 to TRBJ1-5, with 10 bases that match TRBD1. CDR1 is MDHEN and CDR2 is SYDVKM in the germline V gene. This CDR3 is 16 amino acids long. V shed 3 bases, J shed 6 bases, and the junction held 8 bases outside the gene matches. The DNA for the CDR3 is TGTGCCAGCAGTTTTGCCCGAGACAGGGGGCTTCAGCCCCAGCATTTT. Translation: CASSFARDRGLQPQHF.

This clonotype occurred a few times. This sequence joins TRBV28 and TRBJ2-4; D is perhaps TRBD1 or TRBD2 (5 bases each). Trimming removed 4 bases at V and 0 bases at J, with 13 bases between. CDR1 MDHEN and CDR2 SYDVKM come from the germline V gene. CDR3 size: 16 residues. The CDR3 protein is CASSSKQEAAKNIQYF. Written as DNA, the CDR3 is TGTGCCAGCAGTTCAAAACAGGAGGCAGCCAAAAACATTCAGTACTTC.

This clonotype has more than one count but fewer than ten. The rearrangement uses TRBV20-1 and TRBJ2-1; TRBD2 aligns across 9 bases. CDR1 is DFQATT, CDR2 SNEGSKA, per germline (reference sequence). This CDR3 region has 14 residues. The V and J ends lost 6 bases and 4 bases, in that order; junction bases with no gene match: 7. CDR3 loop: CSATAGGHYNEQFF. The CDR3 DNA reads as TGCAGTGCCACAGCGGGGGGCCATTACAATGAGCAGTTCTTC.

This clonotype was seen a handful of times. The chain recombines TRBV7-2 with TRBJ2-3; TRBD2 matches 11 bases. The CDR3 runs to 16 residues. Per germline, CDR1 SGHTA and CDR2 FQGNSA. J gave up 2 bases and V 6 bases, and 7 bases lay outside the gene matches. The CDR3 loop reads CASSPPGLAATDTQYF. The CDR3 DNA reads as TGTGCCAGCAGTCCACCGGGACTAGCGGCCACAGATACGCAGTATTTT. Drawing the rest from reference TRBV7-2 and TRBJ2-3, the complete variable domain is GAGVSQSPSNKVTEKGKDVELRCDPISGHTALYWYRQSLGQGLEFLIYFQGNSAPDKSGLPSDRFSAERTGGSVSTLTIQRTQQEDSAVYLCASSPPGLAATDTQYFGPGTRLTVL.

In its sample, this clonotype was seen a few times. CDR3 protein: CASSSRGQGAYEQYF. The CDR3 DNA follows: TGTGCCAGCAGCTCCAGGGGACAGGGGGCCTACGAGCAGTACTTC. The gene calls are TRBV11-2 and TRBJ2-7; TRBD1 matches 11 bases. The germline CDR1 and CDR2 sequences are SGHAT and FQNNGV. CDR3 length equals 15 residues. V lost 4 bases and J lost 2; bases outside the gene matches: 4.

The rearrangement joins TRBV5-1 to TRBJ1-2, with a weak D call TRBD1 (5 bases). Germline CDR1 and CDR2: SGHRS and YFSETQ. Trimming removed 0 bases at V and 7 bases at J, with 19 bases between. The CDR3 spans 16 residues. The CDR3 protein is CASSLAGDSLTRGYTF. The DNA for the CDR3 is TGCGCCAGCAGCTTGGCCGGTGACAGTCTTACGCGTGGCTACACCTTC.

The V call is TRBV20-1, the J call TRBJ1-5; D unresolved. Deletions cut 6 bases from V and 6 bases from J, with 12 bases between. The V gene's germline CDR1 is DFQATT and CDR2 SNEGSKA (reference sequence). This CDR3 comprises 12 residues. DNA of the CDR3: TGCAGTGCCCGGAATCAGGCTCAGCCCCAGCATTTT. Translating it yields CSARNQAQPQHF.

The CDR3 nucleotides are TGTGCCAGCAGCCGACGACTAGCGGTGAACACCGGGGAGCTGTTTTTT. This gives the protein CASSRRLAVNTGELFF. This chain links TRBV28 with TRBJ2-2; 9 bases match TRBD2. Germline V gives CDR1 MDHEN, CDR2 SYDVKM. CDR3 length: 16 amino acids. The V gene end was trimmed by 6 bases and the J gene end by 1 base; junction bases not matched to a gene: 6.

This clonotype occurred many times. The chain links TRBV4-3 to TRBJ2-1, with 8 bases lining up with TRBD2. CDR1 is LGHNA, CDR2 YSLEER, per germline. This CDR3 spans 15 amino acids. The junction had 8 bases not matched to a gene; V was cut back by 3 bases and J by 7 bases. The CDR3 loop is CASSQPSGGRNEQFF. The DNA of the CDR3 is TGCGCCAGCAGCCAGCCCAGCGGGGGTAGGAATGAGCAGTTCTTC.

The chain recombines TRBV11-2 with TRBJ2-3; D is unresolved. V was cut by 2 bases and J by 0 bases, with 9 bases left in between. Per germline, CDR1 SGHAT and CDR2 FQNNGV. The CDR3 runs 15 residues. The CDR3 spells CASSLWEQSTDTQYF. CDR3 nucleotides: TGTGCCAGCAGCTTATGGGAACAAAGCACAGATACGCAGTATTTT.

The CDR3 DNA is TGTGCCAGCAGCTTAGTTGGGGGAGCTAATGAAAAACTGTTTTTT. This gives the protein CASSLVGGANEKLFF. This chain links TRBV7-9 with TRBJ1-4, with D possibly TRBD1 on 5 matching bases. The CDR3 is 15 residues long. Trimming stripped 1 base from V and 3 bases from J, with 9 bases between. CDR1 and CDR2 (germline): SEHNR, FQNEAQ (reference sequence).

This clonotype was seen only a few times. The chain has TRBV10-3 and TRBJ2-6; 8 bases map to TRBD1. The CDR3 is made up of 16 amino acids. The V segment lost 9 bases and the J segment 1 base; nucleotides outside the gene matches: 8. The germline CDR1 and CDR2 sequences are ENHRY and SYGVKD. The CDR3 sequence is CAIRTGRGSGANVLTF. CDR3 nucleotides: TGTGCCATTAGGACAGGGCGGGGTTCTGGGGCCAACGTCCTGACTTTC.

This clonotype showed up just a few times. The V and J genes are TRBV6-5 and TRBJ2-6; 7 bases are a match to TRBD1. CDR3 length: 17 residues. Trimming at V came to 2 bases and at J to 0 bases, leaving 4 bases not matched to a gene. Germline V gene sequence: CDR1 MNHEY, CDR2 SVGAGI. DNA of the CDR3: TGTGCCAGCAGTTACAACAGGGGCACCTCTGGGGCCAACGTCCTGACTTTC. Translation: CASSYNRGTSGANVLTF.

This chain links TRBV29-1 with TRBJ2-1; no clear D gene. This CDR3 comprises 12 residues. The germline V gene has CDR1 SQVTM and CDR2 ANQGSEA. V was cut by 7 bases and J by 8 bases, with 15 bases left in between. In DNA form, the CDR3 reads TGCAGCGCCGAGACGAGAACCTATGAGCAGTTCTTC. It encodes CSAETRTYEQFF.

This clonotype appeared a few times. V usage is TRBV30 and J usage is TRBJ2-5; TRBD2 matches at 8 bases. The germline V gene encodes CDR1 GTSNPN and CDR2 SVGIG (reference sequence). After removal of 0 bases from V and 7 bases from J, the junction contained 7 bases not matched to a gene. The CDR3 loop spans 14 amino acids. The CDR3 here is CAWSVGGAGVTQYF. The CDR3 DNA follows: TGTGCCTGGAGTGTCGGGGGGGCCGGGGTGACCCAGTACTTC.

The chain's CDR3 is CASSLAKQHYEQYV. The CDR3 DNA reads TGTGCCAGCAGCTTAGCGAAACAGCACTACGAGCAGTACGTC. The genes are TRBV7-2 and TRBJ2-7; D not certain. V gave up 0 bases and J gave up 3 bases, with 9 bases separating them. CDR1 and CDR2 (germline): SGHTA, FQGNSA. The CDR3 length is 14 residues.

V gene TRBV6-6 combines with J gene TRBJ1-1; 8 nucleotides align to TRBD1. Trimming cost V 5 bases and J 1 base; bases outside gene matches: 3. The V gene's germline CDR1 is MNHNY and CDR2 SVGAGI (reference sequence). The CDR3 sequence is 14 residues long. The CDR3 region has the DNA TGTGCCAGCAGTCTGACAGGGGCGAACACTGAAGCTTTCTTT. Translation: CASSLTGANTEAFF.

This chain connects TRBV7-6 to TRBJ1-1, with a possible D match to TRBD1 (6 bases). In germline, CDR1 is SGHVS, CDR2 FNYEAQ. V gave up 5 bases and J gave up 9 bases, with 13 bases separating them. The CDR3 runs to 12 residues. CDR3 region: CASSPGDGKAFF. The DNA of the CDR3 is TGTGCCAGCAGCCCAGGGGACGGCAAAGCTTTCTTT.

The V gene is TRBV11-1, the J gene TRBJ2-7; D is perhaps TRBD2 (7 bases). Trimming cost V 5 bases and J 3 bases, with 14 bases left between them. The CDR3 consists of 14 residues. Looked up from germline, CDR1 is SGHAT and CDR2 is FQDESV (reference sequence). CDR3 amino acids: CASSRGGGGYEQYF. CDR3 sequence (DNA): TGTGCCAGCAGCAGAGGGGGGGGAGGCTACGAGCAGTACTTC.

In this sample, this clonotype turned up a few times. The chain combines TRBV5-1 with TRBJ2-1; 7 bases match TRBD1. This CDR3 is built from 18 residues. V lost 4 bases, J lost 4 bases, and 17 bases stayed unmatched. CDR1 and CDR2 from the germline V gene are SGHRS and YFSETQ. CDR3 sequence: CASSRQGAIFSVYNEQFF. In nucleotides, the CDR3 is TGCGCCAGCAGCCGACAGGGCGCCATTTTCTCCGTATACAATGAGCAGTTCTTC. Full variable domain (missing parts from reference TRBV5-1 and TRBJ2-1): KAGVTQTPRYLIKTRGQQVTLSCSPISGHRSVSWYQQTPGQGLQFLFEYFSETQRNKGNFPGRFSGRQFSNSRSEMNVSTLELGDSALYLCASSRQGAIFSVYNEQFFGPGTRLTVL.

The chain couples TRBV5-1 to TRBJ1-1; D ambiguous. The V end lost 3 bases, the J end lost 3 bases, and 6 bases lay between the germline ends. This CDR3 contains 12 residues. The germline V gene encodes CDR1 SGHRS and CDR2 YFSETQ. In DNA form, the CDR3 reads TGCGCCAGCAGCTCCGGACACACTGAAGCTTTCTTT. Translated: CASSSGHTEAFF. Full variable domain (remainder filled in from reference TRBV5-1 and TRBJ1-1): KAGVTQTPRYLIKTRGQQVTLSCSPISGHRSVSWYQQTPGQGLQFLFEYFSETQRNKGNFPGRFSGRQFSNSRSEMNVSTLELGDSALYLCASSSGHTEAFFGQGTRLTVV.

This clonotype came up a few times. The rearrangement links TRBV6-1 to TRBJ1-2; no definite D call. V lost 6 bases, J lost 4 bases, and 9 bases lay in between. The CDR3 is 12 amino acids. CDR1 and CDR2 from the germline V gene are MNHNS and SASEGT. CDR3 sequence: CASSPEFYGYTF. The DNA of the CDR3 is TGTGCCAGCAGCCCAGAGTTCTATGGCTACACCTTC.

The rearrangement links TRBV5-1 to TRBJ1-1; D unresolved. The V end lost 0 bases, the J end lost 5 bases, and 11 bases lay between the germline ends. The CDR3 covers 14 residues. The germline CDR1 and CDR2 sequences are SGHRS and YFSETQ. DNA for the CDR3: TGCGCCAGCAGCTTGGGTCCCCTAGGAACTGAAGCTTTCTTT. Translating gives CASSLGPLGTEAFF.

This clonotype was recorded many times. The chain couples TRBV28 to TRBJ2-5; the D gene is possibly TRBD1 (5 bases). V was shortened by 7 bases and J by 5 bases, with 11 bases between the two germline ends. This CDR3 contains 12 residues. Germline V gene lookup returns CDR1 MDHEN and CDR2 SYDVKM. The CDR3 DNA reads TGTGCCAGCATGAGATCAGGGGAGACCCAGTACTTC. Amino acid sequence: CASMRSGETQYF.